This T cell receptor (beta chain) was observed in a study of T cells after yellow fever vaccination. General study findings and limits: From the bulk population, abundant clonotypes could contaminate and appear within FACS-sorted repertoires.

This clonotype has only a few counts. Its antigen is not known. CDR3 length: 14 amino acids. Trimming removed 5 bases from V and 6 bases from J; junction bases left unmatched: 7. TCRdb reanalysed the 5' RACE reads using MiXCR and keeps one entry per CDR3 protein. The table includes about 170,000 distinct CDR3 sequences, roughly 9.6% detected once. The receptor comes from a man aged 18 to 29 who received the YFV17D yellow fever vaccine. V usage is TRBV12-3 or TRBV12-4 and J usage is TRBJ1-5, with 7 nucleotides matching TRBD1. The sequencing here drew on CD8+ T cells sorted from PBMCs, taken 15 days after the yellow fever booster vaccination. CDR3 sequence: CASSLDQGVQPQHF. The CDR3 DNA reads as TGTGCCAGCAGTCTGGACCAGGGGGTTCAGCCCCAGCATTTT.